This T cell receptor (beta chain) appears in the sequencing data of a study of PD-L1 blockade in urothelial cancer. Study in general: Anywhere from 0 to 3 prior chemotherapy regimens had been received by patients. Findings and limits, study-wide: Better survival was forecast by a pretreatment blood TCR clonality below the median.

Clones were sequenced by immunoSEQ multiplex PCR, and TCRdb holds only the in-frame ones, with some missing. Here the sample spans 35,000 to 45,000 clones, about 80% being singletons. Trimming shortened V by 3 bases and J by 4 bases, and 19 bases separated the two germline ends. The V gene's germline CDR1 is SGHRS and CDR2 YFSETQ. The CDR3 length is 16 residues. Details on this clone: What it recognizes is unknown.

Here the sequenced sample was PBMCs, taken around atezolizumab (anti-PD-L1) treatment. This chain joins TRBV5-1 and TRBJ1-2; D perhaps matches TRBD1 (5 bases). The TCR originated in a man in his 70s with urothelial cancer. The CDR3 reads CASSSGLFEGSYGYTF. CDR3 nucleotide sequence: TGCGCCAGCAGCTCGGGACTTTTCGAGGGTAGCTATGGCTACACCTTC.